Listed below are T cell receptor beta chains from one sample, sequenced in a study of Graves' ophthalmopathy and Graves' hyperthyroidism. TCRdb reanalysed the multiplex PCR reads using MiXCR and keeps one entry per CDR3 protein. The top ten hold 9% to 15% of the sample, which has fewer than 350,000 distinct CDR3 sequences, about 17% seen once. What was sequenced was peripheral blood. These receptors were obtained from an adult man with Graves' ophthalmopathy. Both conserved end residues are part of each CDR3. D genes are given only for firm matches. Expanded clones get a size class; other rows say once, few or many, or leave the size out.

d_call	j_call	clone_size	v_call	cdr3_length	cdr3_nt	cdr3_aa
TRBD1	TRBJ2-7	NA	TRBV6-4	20	TGTGCCAGCAGTGACGCCTCCGTAAAACCGAGACAGGGGATCACCTACGAGCAGTACTTC	CASSDASVKPRQGITYEQYF
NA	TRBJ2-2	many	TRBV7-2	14	TGTGCCAGCAGCCCGCCACCCCTCTCCGGGGAGCTGTTTTTT	CASSPPPLSGELFF
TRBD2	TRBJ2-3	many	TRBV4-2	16	TGTGCCAGCAGCCGCGAGCTAGCGGGGGGGTCAGATACGCAGTATTTT	CASSRELAGGSDTQYF
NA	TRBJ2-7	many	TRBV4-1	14	TGCGCCAGCAGCCACCGAAACAGGGACGACGAGCAGTACTTC	CASSHRNRDDEQYF
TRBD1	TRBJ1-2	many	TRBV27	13	TGTGCCAGCAGCTGGGGACAGGGGGGAGGCTACACCTTC	CASSWGQGGGYTF
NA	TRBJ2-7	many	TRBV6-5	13	TGTGCCAGCAGTTACCAGGGGCGCAACGAGCAGTACTTC	CASSYQGRNEQYF
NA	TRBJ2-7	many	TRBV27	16	TGTGCCAGCAGTTATTCCTGGGGTGAAGCCATTTACGAGCAGTACTTC	CASSYSWGEAIYEQYF
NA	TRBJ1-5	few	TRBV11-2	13	TGTGCCAGCAGTCCAGGGGCTCGTCAGCCCCAGCATTTT	CASSPGARQPQHF
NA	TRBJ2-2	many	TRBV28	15	TGTGCCAGCAGTCCCACGGGGGCAAGCACCGGGGAGCTGTTTTTT	CASSPTGASTGELFF
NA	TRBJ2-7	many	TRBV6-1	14	TGTGCCAGCAGTGAAGCGAGGGCCAACCACGAGCAGTACTTC	CASSEARANHEQYF
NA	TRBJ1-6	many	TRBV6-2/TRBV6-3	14	TGTGCCAGCAGTTATGGAGAAAATAATTCACCCCTCCACTTT	CASSYGENNSPLHF
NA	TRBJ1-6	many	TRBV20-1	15	TGCAGTGCTAGAGCCGGGACCGCGAATAATTCACCCCTCCACTTT	CSARAGTANNSPLHF
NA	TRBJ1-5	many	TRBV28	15	TGTGCCAGCAGTTTACCGACCGGGAGCAATCAGCCCCAGCATTTT	CASSLPTGSNQPQHF
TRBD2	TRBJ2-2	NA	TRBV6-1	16	TGTGCCAGCATCGAGACTAGCGGGAGCGGAGTCGGGGAGCTGTTTTTT	CASIETSGSGVGELFF
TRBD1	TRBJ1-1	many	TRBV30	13	TGTGCCTGGAGTGTAGGGACAGCTTATGAAGCTTTCTTT	CAWSVGTAYEAFF
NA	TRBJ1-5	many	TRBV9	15	TGTGCCAGCAGCGTAGGAGGGGCTTCTGGTCAGCCCCAGCATTTT	CASSVGGASGQPQHF
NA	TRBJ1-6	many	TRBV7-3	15	TGTGCCAGCAGCTTAAGGCCAAACGCGGATTCACCCCTCCACTTT	CASSLRPNADSPLHF
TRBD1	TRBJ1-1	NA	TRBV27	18	TGTGCCAGCAGTTTTCGGGACAGGGGATTCGAAATGAACACTGAAGCTTTCTTT	CASSFRDRGFEMNTEAFF
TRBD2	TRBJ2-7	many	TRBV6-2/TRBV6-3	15	TGTGCCAGCAGTTCGCCGGGACTAGCGGGACTGGGGCAGTACTTC	CASSSPGLAGLGQYF
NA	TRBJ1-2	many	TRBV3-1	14	TGTGCCAGCAGCCCAGGGACGTCCGCTTATGGCTACACCTTC	CASSPGTSAYGYTF
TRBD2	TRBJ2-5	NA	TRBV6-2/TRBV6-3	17	TGTGCCAGCAGTTACTCGAAGCGGGCTAGCGGTCAAGAGACCCAGTACTTC	CASSYSKRASGQETQYF
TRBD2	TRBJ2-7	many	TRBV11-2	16	TGTGCCAGCAGCTCCCCGTTTACTAGCGGCTCCTACGAGCAGTACTTC	CASSSPFTSGSYEQYF
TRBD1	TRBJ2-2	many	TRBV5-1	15	TGCGCCAGCAGCTTGCGGACAGGGGAGACCGGGGAGCTGTTTTTT	CASSLRTGETGELFF
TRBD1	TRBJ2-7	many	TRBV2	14	TGTGCCAGCAGGAAAGACAGGGGGATGTACGAGCAGTACTTC	CASRKDRGMYEQYF
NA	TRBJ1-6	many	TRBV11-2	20	TGTGCCAGCAGCCCCCTCCCCCGGACTGCCAATCGCTCCTATAATTCACCCCTCCACTTT	CASSPLPRTANRSYNSPLHF
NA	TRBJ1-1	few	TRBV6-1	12	TGTGCCAGCAGTAAAATCGGGACTGAAGCTTTCTTT	CASSKIGTEAFF
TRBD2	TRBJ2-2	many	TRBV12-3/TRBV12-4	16	TGTGCCAGCAGTCACGGGACTAGCGGAAACACCGGGGAGCTGTTTTTT	CASSHGTSGNTGELFF
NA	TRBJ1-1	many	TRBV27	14	TGTGCCAGCAGTTTCTCGGGGGTAAGCACTGAAGCTTTCTTT	CASSFSGVSTEAFF
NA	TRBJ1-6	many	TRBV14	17	TGTGCCAGCAGCTCCGGCGTGGCACGGGACTATAATTCACCCCTCCACTTT	CASSSGVARDYNSPLHF
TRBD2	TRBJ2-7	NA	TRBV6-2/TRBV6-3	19	TGTGCCAGCAGTTACTCGAGCGGGAGGACCCTTAGCCCCCCCTACGAGCAGTACTTC	CASSYSSGRTLSPPYEQYF
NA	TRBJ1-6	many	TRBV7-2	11	TGTGCCAGCAGCTTAGAATCACCCCTCCACTTT	CASSLESPLHF
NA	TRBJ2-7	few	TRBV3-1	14	TGTGCCAGCAGCCAAGTGCCTCTCCCCTACGAGCAGTACTTC	CASSQVPLPYEQYF
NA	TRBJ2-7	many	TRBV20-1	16	TGCAGTGCTAGAGATCTGCTTCAGGGAAACTCCTACGAGCAGTACTTC	CSARDLLQGNSYEQYF
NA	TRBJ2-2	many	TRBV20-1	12	TGCAGTGCAAGACCTGAGGCCGGGGAGCTGTTTTTT	CSARPEAGELFF
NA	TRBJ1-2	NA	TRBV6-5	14	TGTGCCAGCAGTTACTCGATGGGTTTCGATGGCTACACCTTC	CASSYSMGFDGYTF
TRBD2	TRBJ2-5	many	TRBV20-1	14	TGCAGTGCTAGGCATTCGCGGGAGAGGGAGACCCAGTACTTC	CSARHSRERETQYF
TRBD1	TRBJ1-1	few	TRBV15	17	TGTGCCACCAGCAGAGATCGGACAGGGGCTTGGAACACTGAAGCTTTCTTT	CATSRDRTGAWNTEAFF
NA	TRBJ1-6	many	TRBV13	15	TGTGCCAGCAGGACCCCAGGGTCGAGGAATTCACCCCTCCACTTT	CASRTPGSRNSPLHF
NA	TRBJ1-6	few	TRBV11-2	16	TGTGCCAGCAGCTTAGAGATGTTCTCCTATAATTCACCCCTCCACTTT	CASSLEMFSYNSPLHF
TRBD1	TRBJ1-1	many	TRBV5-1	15	TGCGCCAGCAGCAGCCGGACAGGGTCGGCCACTGAAGCTTTCTTT	CASSSRTGSATEAFF
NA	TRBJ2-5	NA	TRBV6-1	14	TGTGCCAGCGGAAGGACGGGTGAGGAAGAGACCCAGTACTTC	CASGRTGEEETQYF
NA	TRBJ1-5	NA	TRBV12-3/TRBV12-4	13	TGTGCCAGCAGTTTTATGGGCGATCAGCCCCAGCATTTT	CASSFMGDQPQHF
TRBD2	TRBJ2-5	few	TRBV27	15	TGTGCCAGCAATTTTGCTAGCGGGAGTCGGGAGACCCAGTACTTC	CASNFASGSRETQYF
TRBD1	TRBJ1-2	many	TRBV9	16	TGTGCCAGCAGCGTAGGGGAAGGACAGGGGGCGTATGGCTACACCTTC	CASSVGEGQGAYGYTF
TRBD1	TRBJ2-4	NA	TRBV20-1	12	TGCAGTGCTAGACAGGGGGCCGACATTCAGTACTTC	CSARQGADIQYF
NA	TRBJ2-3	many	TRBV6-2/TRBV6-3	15	TGTGCCAGCAGTTTTAACGGAGAGCGCACAGATACGCAGTATTTT	CASSFNGERTDTQYF
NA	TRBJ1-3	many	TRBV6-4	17	TGTGCCAGCAGCCCCTTCCCCCCACTGCGCTCTGGAAACACCATATATTTT	CASSPFPPLRSGNTIYF
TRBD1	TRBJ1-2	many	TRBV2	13	TGTGCCACCCAGGGACAGGGGAACTATGGCTACACCTTC	CATQGQGNYGYTF
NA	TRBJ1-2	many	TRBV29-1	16	TGCAGCGTTGTCGTAGGACAGTATTCATGGGGCTATGGCTACACCTTC	CSVVVGQYSWGYGYTF
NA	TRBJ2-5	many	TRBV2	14	TGTGCCAGCAGTGAAGCAATCAGTCAAGAGACCCAGTACTTC	CASSEAISQETQYF
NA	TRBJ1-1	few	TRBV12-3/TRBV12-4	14	TGTGCCAGCAGTTTTGGATACAGGGCCACTGAAGCTTTCTTT	CASSFGYRATEAFF
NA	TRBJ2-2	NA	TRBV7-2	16	TGTGCCAGCAGATTAGCGCTTAGCAGTAACACCGGGGAGCTGTTTTTT	CASRLALSSNTGELFF
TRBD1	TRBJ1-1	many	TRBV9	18	TGTGCCAGCAGCCCCCGATTAGGCAGGGGGCTGATGAACACTGAAGCTTTCTTT	CASSPRLGRGLMNTEAFF
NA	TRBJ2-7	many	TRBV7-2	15	TGTGCCAGCAGCTTAGGGGGGGACTTCGGTTGGGAGCAGTACTTC	CASSLGGDFGWEQYF
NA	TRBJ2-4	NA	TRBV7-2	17	TGTGCCAGCAGCTTAGTCGGTGGGGAGCTAGCCAAAAACATTCAGTACTTC	CASSLVGGELAKNIQYF